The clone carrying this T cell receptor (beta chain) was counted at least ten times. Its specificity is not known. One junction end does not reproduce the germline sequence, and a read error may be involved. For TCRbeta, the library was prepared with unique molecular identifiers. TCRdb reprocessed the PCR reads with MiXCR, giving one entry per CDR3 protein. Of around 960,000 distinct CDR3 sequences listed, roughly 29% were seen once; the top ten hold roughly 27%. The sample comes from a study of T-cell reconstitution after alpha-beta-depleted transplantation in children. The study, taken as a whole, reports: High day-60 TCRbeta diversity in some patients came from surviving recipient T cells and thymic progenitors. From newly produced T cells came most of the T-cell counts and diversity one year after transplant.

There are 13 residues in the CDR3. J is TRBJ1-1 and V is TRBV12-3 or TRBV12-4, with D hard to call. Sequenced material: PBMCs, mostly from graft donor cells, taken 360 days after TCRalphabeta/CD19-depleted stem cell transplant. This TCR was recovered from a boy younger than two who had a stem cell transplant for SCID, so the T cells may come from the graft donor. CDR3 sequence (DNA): TGTGCCAGCAGCTTAGTCTGGAACACTGAAGCTTTCTTT. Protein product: CASSLVWNTEAFF.